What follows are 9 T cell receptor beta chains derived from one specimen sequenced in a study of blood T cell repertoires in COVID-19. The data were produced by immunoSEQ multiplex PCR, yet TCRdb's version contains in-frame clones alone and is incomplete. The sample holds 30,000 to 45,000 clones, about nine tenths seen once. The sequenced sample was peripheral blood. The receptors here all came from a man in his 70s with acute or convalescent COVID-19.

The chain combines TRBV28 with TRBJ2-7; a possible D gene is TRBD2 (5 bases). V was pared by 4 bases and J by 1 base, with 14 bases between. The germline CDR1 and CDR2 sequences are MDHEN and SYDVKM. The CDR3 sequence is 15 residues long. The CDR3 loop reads CASSWLRVPSYEQYF. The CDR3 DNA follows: TGTGCCAGCAGTTGGTTGAGGGTTCCATCCTACGAGCAGTACTTC.

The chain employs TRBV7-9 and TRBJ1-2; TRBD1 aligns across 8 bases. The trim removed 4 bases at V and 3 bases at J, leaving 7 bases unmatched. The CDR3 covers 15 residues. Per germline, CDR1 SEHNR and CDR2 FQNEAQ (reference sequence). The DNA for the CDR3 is TGTGCCAGCAGCTCCCCGCAGGGGGCGGACTATGGCTACACCTTC. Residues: CASSSPQGADYGYTF.

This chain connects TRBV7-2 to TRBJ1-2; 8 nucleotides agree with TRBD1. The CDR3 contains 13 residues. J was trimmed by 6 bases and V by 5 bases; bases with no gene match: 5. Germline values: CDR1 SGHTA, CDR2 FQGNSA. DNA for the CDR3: TGTGCCAGCAGCATAAGACAGGGGAATGGCTACACCTTC. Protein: CASSIRQGNGYTF.

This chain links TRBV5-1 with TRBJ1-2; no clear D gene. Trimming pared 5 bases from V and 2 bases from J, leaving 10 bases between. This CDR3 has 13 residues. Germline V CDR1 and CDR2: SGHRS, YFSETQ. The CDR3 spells CASRAEINYGYTF. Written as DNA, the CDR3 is TGCGCCAGCAGAGCCGAGATAAACTATGGCTACACCTTC.

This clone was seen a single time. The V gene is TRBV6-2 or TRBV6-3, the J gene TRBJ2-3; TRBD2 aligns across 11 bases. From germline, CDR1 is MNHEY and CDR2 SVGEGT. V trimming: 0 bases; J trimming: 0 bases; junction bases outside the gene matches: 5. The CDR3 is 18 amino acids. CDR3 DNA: TGTGCCAGCAGTTACTCGCCGGGACTAGCGGAGAGCACAGATACGCAGTATTTT. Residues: CASSYSPGLAESTDTQYF.

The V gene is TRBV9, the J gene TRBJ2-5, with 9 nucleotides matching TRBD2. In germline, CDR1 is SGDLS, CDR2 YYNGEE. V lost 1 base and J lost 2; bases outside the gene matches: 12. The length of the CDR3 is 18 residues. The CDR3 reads CASSVYGLAGMKQETQYF. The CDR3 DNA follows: TGTGCCAGCAGCGTATATGGCCTAGCGGGAATGAAACAAGAGACCCAGTACTTC.

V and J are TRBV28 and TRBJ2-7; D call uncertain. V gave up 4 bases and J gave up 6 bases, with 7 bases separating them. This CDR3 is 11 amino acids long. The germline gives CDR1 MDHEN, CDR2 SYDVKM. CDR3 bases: TGTGCCAGCAGTTCAAGAGGCGAGCAGTACTTC. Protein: CASSSRGEQYF.

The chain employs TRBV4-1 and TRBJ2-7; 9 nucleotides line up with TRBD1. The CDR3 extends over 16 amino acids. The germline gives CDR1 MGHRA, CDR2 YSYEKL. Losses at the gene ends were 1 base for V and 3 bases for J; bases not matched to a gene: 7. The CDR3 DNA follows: TGCGCCAGCAGCCAAGGGACAGGGGCCCCCTTCTACGAGCAGTACTTC. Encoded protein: CASSQGTGAPFYEQYF.

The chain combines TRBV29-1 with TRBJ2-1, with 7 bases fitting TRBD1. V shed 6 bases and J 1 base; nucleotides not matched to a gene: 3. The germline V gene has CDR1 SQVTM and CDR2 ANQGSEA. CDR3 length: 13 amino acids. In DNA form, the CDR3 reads TGCAGCGTGACAGGGATTTCCTACAATGAGCAGTTCTTC. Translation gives CSVTGISYNEQFF.